A single sample gave rise to the 28 T cell receptor beta chains below, sequenced in a study of blood T cell repertoires in COVID-19 (dated by TCRdb to the early 2020s). Libraries were constructed by the immunoSEQ multiplex PCR assay. This immuneACCESS table, as held by TCRdb, lists in-frame sequences with V and J called but not all clones. Of the missing ones, under half trace to an unresolved V gene in checked studies; the others have no known cause. This sample lists nearly 100,000 clones; less than 90% were detected once. Clones ranked in the top ten supply 1.5% to 2% of the sample. Input material: peripheral blood. The receptors were gathered from an elderly man with acute or convalescent COVID-19.

The J gene is TRBJ2-7, the V gene TRBV30; tentative D call: TRBD1 (7 bases). Deletions cut 3 bases from V and 5 bases from J, with 17 bases between. In germline, CDR1 is GTSNPN, CDR2 SVGIG (reference sequence). The CDR3 runs 14 residues. The CDR3 sequence: CAWRSGAGGHEQYF. The CDR3 DNA is TGTGCCTGGAGGTCGGGGGCAGGGGGACACGAGCAGTACTTC.

A single count supports this clone. The chain combines TRBV11-2 with TRBJ2-7; 7 positions agree with TRBD2. Germline lookup yields CDR1 SGHAT and CDR2 FQNNGV. The J segment lost 2 bases and the V segment lost 0 bases, leaving 7 bases of the junction unmatched. This CDR3 comprises 16 residues. CDR3 coding DNA: TGTGCCAGCAGCTTAGATGGGGGAGGGACCACCTACGAGCAGTACTTC. Its protein is CASSLDGGGTTYEQYF.

The CDR3 loop reads CASSADRVVFETQYF. CDR3 nucleotides: TGTGCCAGCAGCGCCGACAGGGTCGTTTTCGAGACCCAGTACTTC. This rearrangement joins TRBV7-8 to TRBJ2-5, with 7 bases matching TRBD1. Per germline, CDR1 SGHVS and CDR2 FQNEAQ. With V trimmed by 5 bases and J by 5 bases, 11 bases remained unmatched. The CDR3 has 15 residues.

This clone came up a few times. J is TRBJ2-7 and V is TRBV6-6; D is possibly TRBD2 (6 bases). The CDR3 runs to 14 residues. The germline CDR1 and CDR2 sequences are MNHNY and SVGAGI (reference sequence). Trimming removed 0 bases at V and 2 bases at J, with 8 bases between. The CDR3 loop reads CASSYSSGAYEQYF. The CDR3 DNA reads TGTGCCAGCAGTTACTCTTCGGGGGCCTACGAGCAGTACTTC.

The J gene is TRBJ1-1, the V gene TRBV19; TRBD1 agrees at 8 bases. Germline CDR1 LNHDA, CDR2 SQIVND (reference sequence). Trimming at V came to 7 bases and at J to 7 bases, leaving 8 bases not matched to a gene. The CDR3 runs to 13 residues. In DNA, the CDR3 is TGTGCCAGTATTGGACAGGGAAGAAGTGAAGCTTTCTTT. Translating it yields CASIGQGRSEAFF.

This clone has only one observation. The chain has TRBV10-3 and TRBJ2-3; 13 nucleotides align to TRBD2. The CDR3 sequence is 16 residues long. The trim removed 2 bases at V and 3 bases at J, leaving 2 bases unmatched. Germline lookup yields CDR1 ENHRY and CDR2 SYGVKD. This CDR3 reads CAISEGLAGATDTQYF. For the CDR3, the DNA is TGTGCCATCAGTGAGGGACTAGCGGGAGCAACAGATACGCAGTATTTT.

CDR3 nucleotides: TGTGCCAGCAGCTTGGACGGGGGGGGTCAGCCCCAGCATTTT. Translation gives CASSLDGGGQPQHF. The V and J genes are TRBV11-1 and TRBJ1-5, with a tentative D call TRBD1 (5 bases). This CDR3 region has 14 residues. Trimming removed 3 bases from V and 6 bases from J, with 12 bases in between. Per the germline V gene, CDR1 is SGHAT and CDR2 is FQDESV (reference sequence). The full variable domain, rest sourced from reference TRBV11-1 and TRBJ1-5, is EAEVAQSPRYKITEKSQAVAFWCDPISGHATLYWYRQILGQGPELLVQFQDESVVDDSQLPKDRFSAERLKGVDSTLKIQPAELGDSAMYLCASSLDGGGQPQHFGDGTRLSIL.

This sequence joins TRBV19 and TRBJ1-1, with 7 bases matching TRBD1. The junction had 7 bases not matched to a gene; V was cut back by 7 bases and J by 5 bases. Germline V gives CDR1 LNHDA, CDR2 SQIVND (reference sequence). This CDR3 comprises 13 residues. This CDR3 is CASILQGRTEAFF. Here the CDR3 DNA reads TGTGCCAGTATCCTACAGGGGAGGACTGAAGCTTTCTTT.

J is TRBJ2-3 and V is TRBV10-3, with unresolved D. Deletions cut 0 bases from V and 3 bases from J, with 13 bases between. In germline, CDR1 is ENHRY, CDR2 SYGVKD. This CDR3 contains 16 residues. The CDR3 sequence is CAISESLGSMTDTQYF. The CDR3 bases are TGTGCCATCAGTGAGTCGCTCGGTAGTATGACAGATACGCAGTATTTT.

This clone was counted once. The rearrangement links TRBV5-4 to TRBJ2-1; possible D gene TRBD1, 5 bases. The CDR3 loop spans 17 amino acids. CDR1 is SGHNT and CDR2 is YYREEE in the germline V gene (reference sequence). V was cut by 2 bases and J by 8 bases, with 23 bases left in between. Written as DNA, the CDR3 is TGTGCCAGCAGCTTCGATTCCCCTGGCAGGGTTGACTATGAGCAGTTCTTC. It encodes CASSFDSPGRVDYEQFF.

V is TRBV7-2 and J is TRBJ2-5; TRBD1 agrees at 7 bases. After removal of 5 bases from V and 4 bases from J, the junction contained 4 bases not matched to a gene. Germline V gives CDR1 SGHTA, CDR2 FQGNSA. There are 13 residues in the CDR3. CDR3 sequence (DNA): TGTGCCAGCAGCGACAGGGTGAGAGAGACCCAGTACTTC. Its translation is CASSDRVRETQYF.

This clone was picked up a small number of times. The chain combines TRBV5-6 with TRBJ1-3; D possibly corresponds to TRBD1 (5 bases). Trimming cost V 1 base and J 2 bases, with 7 bases left between them. The CDR3 consists of 14 residues. Per germline, CDR1 SGHDT and CDR2 YYEEEE. Here the CDR3 reads CASSLFRAGNTIYF. For the CDR3, the DNA is TGTGCCAGCAGCTTGTTCAGGGCTGGAAACACCATATATTTT.

There are a few counts of this clone. The CDR3 loop is CASSQDVSLAGGETQYF. Written as DNA, the CDR3 is TGTGCCAGCAGCCAAGACGTCTCACTAGCGGGAGGAGAGACCCAGTACTTC. The gene calls are TRBV4-2 and TRBJ2-5, with 12 bases matching TRBD2. Germline CDR1 reads LGHNA; CDR2 reads YNFKEQ. This CDR3 contains 17 residues. The trim removed 0 bases at V and 4 bases at J, leaving 6 bases unmatched.

The rearrangement uses TRBV5-8 and TRBJ1-4; 7 bases fit TRBD1. Trimming removed 0 bases from V and 2 bases from J; junction bases left unmatched: 4. The CDR3 extends over 16 amino acids. The germline V gene encodes CDR1 SGHTS and CDR2 YDEGEE. DNA of the CDR3: TGTGCCAGCAGCTTGGTCGGGACAGCCACTAATGAAAAACTGTTTTTT. Protein sequence: CASSLVGTATNEKLFF.

The chain couples TRBV28 to TRBJ2-3; 7 bases fit TRBD1. V lost 5 bases and J lost 4; bases outside the gene matches: 12. This CDR3 comprises 16 residues. Germline V gives CDR1 MDHEN, CDR2 SYDVKM. CDR3 DNA sequence: TGTGCCAGCAGTCGACAGGGAGACGGACGCGCAGATACGCAGTATTTT. Translating gives CASSRQGDGRADTQYF.

This chain uses TRBV2 with TRBJ2-1, with D tentatively TRBD2 (6 bases). The germline V gene has CDR1 SNHLY and CDR2 FYNNEI. The V end lost 7 bases, the J end lost 6 bases, and 19 bases lay between the germline ends. CDR3 size: 15 residues. As DNA, the CDR3 is TGTGCCAGCACCGCCAGGGAGCGGGCCCCCAATGAGCAGTTCTTC. This sequence encodes CASTARERAPNEQFF.

This sequence joins TRBV2 and TRBJ2-5; D unresolved. CDR3 length: 13 amino acids. Germline loops: CDR1 SNHLY, CDR2 FYNNEI. Trimming took 3 bases from V and 5 from J, leaving 10 bases between them. The CDR3, as DNA: TGTGCCAGCAGTGACTCTTTGCGGGAGACCCAGTACTTC. As protein: CASSDSLRETQYF. Full variable domain (missing parts from reference TRBV2 and TRBJ2-5): EPEVTQTPSHQVTQMGQEVILRCVPISNHLYFYWYRQILGQKVEFLVSFYNNEISEKSEIFDDQFSVERPDGSNFTLKIRSTKLEDSAMYFCASSDSLRETQYFGPGTRLLVL.

This chain connects TRBV6-1 to TRBJ2-7; 14 bases line up with TRBD2. The CDR3 loop spans 20 amino acids. The germline V gene encodes CDR1 MNHNS and CDR2 SASEGT. The trim removed 1 base at V and 6 bases at J, leaving 17 bases unmatched. CDR3 amino acids: CASSEGSPGLAGVVRGEQYF. The CDR3 nucleotides are TGTGCCAGCAGTGAAGGATCCCCGGGACTAGCGGGAGTGGTGAGAGGCGAGCAGTACTTC.

The rearrangement links TRBV18 to TRBJ2-7; D unresolved. This CDR3 is 13 amino acids long. V was shortened by 4 bases and J by 1 base, with 8 bases between the two germline ends. Germline V lookup: CDR1 KGHSH, CDR2 LQKENI. The chain's CDR3 is CASSQPGSYEQYF. The CDR3 DNA is TGTGCCAGCTCACAGCCGGGTTCCTACGAGCAGTACTTC.

The CDR3: CATSPTSGRTYNEQFF. The CDR3 coding sequence is TGTGCCACCAGTCCGACTAGCGGGAGGACGTACAATGAGCAGTTCTTC. This chain links TRBV24-1 with TRBJ2-1; TRBD2 agrees at 13 bases. Losses at the gene ends were 6 bases for V and 4 bases for J; bases not matched to a gene: 5. CDR1 is KGHDR, CDR2 SFDVKD, per germline. The CDR3 length is 16 residues.

Only one count was recorded for this clone. This sequence joins TRBV9 and TRBJ2-7; D is perhaps TRBD1 (6 bases). The CDR3 consists of 14 residues. The germline V and J ends were trimmed by 4 bases and 3 bases, with 14 bases remaining between them. The V gene's germline CDR1 is SGDLS and CDR2 YYNGEE. CDR3 protein: CASSPGQILYEQYF. The DNA of the CDR3 is TGTGCCAGCAGCCCCGGACAGATCCTCTACGAGCAGTACTTC.

The chain uses TRBV18 and TRBJ1-2, with D perhaps TRBD1 (5 bases). Between the trimmed V and J ends, which lost 0 bases and 6 bases, there was a span of 11 bases. Germline lookup yields CDR1 KGHSH and CDR2 LQKENI. This CDR3 spans 14 amino acids. Here the CDR3 reads CASSPPGGANGYTF. The CDR3 nucleotides are TGTGCCAGCTCACCACCAGGAGGGGCGAATGGCTACACCTTC.

The rearrangement uses TRBV28 and TRBJ2-7; possibly TRBD2 for D (6 bases). Trimming took 7 bases from V and 0 from J, leaving 19 bases between them. Germline V gene data show CDR1 as MDHEN and CDR2 as SYDVKM. The CDR3 runs 16 residues. This CDR3 is CASTVGGTVSSYEQYF. The CDR3, as DNA: TGTGCCAGCACCGTCGGCGGGACTGTAAGCTCCTACGAGCAGTACTTC. Drawing the rest from reference TRBV28 and TRBJ2-7, the complete variable domain is DVKVTQSSRYLVKRTGEKVFLECVQDMDHENMFWYRQDPGLGLRLIYFSYDVKMKEKGDIPEGYSVSREKKERFSLILESASTNQTSMYLCASTVGGTVSSYEQYFGPGTRLTVT.

The chain links TRBV19 to TRBJ1-5, with 7 bases fitting TRBD1. This CDR3 is 13 amino acids long. The germline gives CDR1 LNHDA, CDR2 SQIVND (reference sequence). V shed 6 bases and J 5 bases; nucleotides not matched to a gene: 4. CDR3 nucleotides: TGTGCCAGTAGCCGACAGGGAGATCAGCCCCAGCATTTT. Its protein is CASSRQGDQPQHF.

This clone has only one observation. The V and J genes are TRBV30 and TRBJ1-6; 7 bases are a match to TRBD1. J gave up 10 bases and V 4 bases, and 10 bases lay outside the gene matches. CDR3 length: 14 residues. The germline gives CDR1 GTSNPN, CDR2 SVGIG (reference sequence). The CDR3 protein is CAWKRDSFGSPLHF. The CDR3 nucleotides are TGTGCCTGGAAACGGGACAGCTTCGGCTCACCCCTCCACTTT.

This clone was found once. The chain combines TRBV5-4 with TRBJ2-5, with 10 bases fitting TRBD1. CDR1 SGHNT and CDR2 YYREEE come from the germline V gene (reference sequence). The CDR3 is 15 amino acids. After removal of 4 bases from V and 5 bases from J, the junction contained 8 bases not matched to a gene. The CDR3: CASSPDRGRRETQYF. CDR3 bases: TGTGCCAGCAGCCCCGACAGGGGGCGTCGGGAGACCCAGTACTTC. The variable domain in full, completed from reference TRBV5-4 and TRBJ2-5, reads ETGVTQSPTHLIKTRGQQVTLRCSSQSGHNTVSWYQQALGQGPQFIFQYYREEENGRGNFPPRFSGLQFPNYSSELNVNALELDDSALYLCASSPDRGRRETQYFGPGTRLLVL.

The V gene is TRBV19, the J gene TRBJ2-5, with 8 bases identical to TRBD1. The CDR3 length is 13 residues. Unmatched junction bases numbered 7, after V lost 8 bases and J lost 5 bases. The V gene's germline CDR1 is LNHDA and CDR2 SQIVND (reference sequence). The CDR3 DNA follows: TGTGCCAGTTGTGGACAGGGTGGGGAGACCCAGTACTTC. This translates into CASCGQGGETQYF.

The V call is TRBV5-6, the J call TRBJ2-1, with D perhaps matching TRBD1 (7 bases). The CDR3 totals 14 residues. Trimming left V 2 bases short and J 6 bases short, with 12 bases between. CDR1 is SGHDT, CDR2 YYEEEE, per germline. CDR3 residues: CASSLLQGGNEQFF. The CDR3 DNA reads TGTGCCAGCAGCTTACTCCAGGGGGGCAATGAGCAGTTCTTC.